This T cell receptor (beta chain) was sequenced during a study of CD8 T cells in ankylosing spondylitis. This clonotype was observed many times. Its antigen remains unidentified. Findings and limits, study-wide: A motif of 7 to 9 highly homologous TCR beta variants was seen as apparently characteristic of ankylosing spondylitis blood. Those disease-linked clones were CD8+; they were also relatively rare in peripheral blood. Significant enrichment of disease-linked clones was reportedly seen in matched ankylosing spondylitis synovial fluid.

The authors made TCR beta libraries by quantitative 5'-RACE with molecular barcodes. MiXCR, run by TCRdb on the 5' RACE reads, gives a single entry per CDR3 protein. The sample records around 300,000 distinct CDR3 sequences, about 15% being singletons. The CDR3 has 14 amino acids. Germline CDR1 SGHRS, CDR2 YFSETQ. V dropped 0 bases and J dropped 2 bases, with 8 bases sitting between them. This chain links TRBV5-1 with TRBJ2-5; D perhaps matches TRBD1 (5 bases). The TCR originated in a male donor with ankylosing spondylitis or in good health (not recorded which). Sequencing used blood, either unsorted or a sorted T cell fraction (not recorded which). Here the CDR3 DNA reads TGCGCCAGCAGCTTGGGACAGATACAAGAGACCCAGTACTTC. It is translated as CASSLGQIQETQYF.